The clone carrying this T cell receptor (beta chain) was detected once. No antigen is known for it. These data come from a study of cytomegalovirus exposure and HLA in healthy donors. Findings and limits, study-wide: Evidence from a later analysis indicated that most CMV-associated TCR beta chains looked HLA-restricted. Among the most significant clusters, several appeared linked to common viral pathogens in a later analysis. Certain sequence variants were highly shared and formed a cluster, and this cluster was likely a sequencing artifact.

This CDR3 spans 17 amino acids. Looked up from germline, CDR1 is MGHRA and CDR2 is YSYEKL. V dropped 4 bases and J dropped 0 bases, with 16 bases sitting between them. PCR primers comprised 60 Vbeta and 13 Jbeta primers. Assay: immunoSEQ multiplex PCR; the TCRdb copy retains only in-frame clones and omits some. The table lists under 200,000 clones, about 78% of them singletons. This TCR was sampled from a man aged 35 to 55 in good health and CMV-seronegative. The V and J genes are TRBV4-1 and TRBJ1-3, with D unresolved. The specimen was PBMCs. The CDR3 spells CASSRKGDGSSGNTIYF. The CDR3 DNA reads as TGCGCCAGCAGCCGGAAAGGAGACGGGAGCTCTGGAAACACCATATATTTT.